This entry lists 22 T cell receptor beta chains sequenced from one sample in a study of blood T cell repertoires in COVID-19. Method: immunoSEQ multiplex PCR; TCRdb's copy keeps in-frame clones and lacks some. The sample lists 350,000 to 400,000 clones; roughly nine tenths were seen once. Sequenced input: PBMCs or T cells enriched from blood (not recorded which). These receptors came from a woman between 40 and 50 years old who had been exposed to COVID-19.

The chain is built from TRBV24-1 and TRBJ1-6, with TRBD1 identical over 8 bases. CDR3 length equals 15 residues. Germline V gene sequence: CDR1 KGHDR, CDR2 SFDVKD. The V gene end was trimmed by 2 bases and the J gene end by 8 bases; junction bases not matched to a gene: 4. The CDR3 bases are TGTGCCACCAGTGATTCCCTGGACAGGGATTCACCCCTCCACTTT. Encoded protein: CATSDSLDRDSPLHF.

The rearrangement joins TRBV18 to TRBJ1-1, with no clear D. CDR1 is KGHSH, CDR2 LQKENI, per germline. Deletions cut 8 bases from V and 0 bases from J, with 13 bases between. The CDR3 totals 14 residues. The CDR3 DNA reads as TGTGCCAGCCGAGGACTTAACATGAACACTGAAGCTTTCTTT. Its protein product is CASRGLNMNTEAFF.

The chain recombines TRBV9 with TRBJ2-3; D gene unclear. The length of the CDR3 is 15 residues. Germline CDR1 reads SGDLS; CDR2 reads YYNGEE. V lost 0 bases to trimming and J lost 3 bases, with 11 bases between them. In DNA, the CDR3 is TGTGCCAGCAGCGTAGGGCCTAGTTTAACAGATACGCAGTATTTT. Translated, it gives CASSVGPSLTDTQYF. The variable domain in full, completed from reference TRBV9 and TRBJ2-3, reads DSGVTQTPKHLITATGQRVTLRCSPRSGDLSVYWYQQSLDQGLQFLIQYYNGEERAKGNILERFSAQQFPDLHSELNLSSLELGDSALYFCASSVGPSLTDTQYFGPGTRLTVL.

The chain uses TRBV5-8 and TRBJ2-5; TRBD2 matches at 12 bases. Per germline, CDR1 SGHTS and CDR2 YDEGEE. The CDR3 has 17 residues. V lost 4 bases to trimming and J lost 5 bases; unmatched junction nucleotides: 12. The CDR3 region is CASSLRLAGAFGETQYF. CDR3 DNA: TGTGCCAGCAGCCTACGACTAGCGGGGGCCTTCGGGGAGACCCAGTACTTC.

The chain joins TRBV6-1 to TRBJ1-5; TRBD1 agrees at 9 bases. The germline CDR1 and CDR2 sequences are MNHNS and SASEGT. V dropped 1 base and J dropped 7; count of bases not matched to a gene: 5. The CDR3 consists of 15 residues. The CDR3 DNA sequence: TGTGCCAGCAGTGAAGGGGACAGGGCTACCCAGCCCCAGCATTTT. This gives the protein CASSEGDRATQPQHF.

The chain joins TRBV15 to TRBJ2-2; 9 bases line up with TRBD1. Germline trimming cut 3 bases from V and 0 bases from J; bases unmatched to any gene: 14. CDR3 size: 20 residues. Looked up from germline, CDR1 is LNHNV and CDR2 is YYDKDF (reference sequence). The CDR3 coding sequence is TGTGCCACCAGCAGGAGTTTTGGGACAGGGTTCGCACCGAACACCGGGGAGCTGTTTTTT. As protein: CATSRSFGTGFAPNTGELFF.

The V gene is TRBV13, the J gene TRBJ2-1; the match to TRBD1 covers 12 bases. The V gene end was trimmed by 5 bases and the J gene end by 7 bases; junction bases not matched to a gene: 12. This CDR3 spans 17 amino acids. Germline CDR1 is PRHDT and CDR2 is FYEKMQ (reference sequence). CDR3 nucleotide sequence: TGTGCCAGCAGCGTCCCCGGGACAGGGGGCGCGAAAAATGAGCAGTTCTTC. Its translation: CASSVPGTGGAKNEQFF.

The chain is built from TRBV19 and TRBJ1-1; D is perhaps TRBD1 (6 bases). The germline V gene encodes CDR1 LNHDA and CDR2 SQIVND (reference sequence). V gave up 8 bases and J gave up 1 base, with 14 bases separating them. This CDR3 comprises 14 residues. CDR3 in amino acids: CASGFQGTNTEAFF. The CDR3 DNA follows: TGTGCCAGTGGTTTTCAGGGGACGAACACTGAAGCTTTCTTT.

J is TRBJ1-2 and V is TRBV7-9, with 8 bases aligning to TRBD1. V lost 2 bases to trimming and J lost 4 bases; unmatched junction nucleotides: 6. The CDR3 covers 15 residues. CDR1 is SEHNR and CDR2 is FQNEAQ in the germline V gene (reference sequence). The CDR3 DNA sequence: TGTGCCAGCAGCTTACAGGGGGCAGCGTCCTATGGCTACACCTTC. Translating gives CASSLQGAASYGYTF.

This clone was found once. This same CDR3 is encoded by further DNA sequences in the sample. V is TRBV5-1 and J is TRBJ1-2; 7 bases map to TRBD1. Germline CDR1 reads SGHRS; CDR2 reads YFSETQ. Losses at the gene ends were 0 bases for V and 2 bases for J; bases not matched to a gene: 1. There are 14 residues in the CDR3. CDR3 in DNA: TGCGCCAGCAGCTTGGGAGGGGGCAACTATGGCTACACCTTC. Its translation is CASSLGGGNYGYTF.

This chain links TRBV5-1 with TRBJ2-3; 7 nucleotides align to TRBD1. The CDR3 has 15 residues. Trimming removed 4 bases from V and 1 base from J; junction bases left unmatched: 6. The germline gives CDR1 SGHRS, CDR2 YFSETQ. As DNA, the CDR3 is TGCGCCAGCAGCACCTCTGGACAGGGCACAGATACGCAGTATTTT. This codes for CASSTSGQGTDTQYF.

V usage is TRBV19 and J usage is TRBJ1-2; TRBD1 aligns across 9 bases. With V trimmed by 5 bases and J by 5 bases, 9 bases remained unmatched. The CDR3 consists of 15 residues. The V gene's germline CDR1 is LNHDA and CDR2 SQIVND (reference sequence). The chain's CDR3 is CASSFLQGARYGYTF. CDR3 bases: TGTGCCAGTAGTTTCTTACAGGGGGCGAGGTATGGCTACACCTTC.

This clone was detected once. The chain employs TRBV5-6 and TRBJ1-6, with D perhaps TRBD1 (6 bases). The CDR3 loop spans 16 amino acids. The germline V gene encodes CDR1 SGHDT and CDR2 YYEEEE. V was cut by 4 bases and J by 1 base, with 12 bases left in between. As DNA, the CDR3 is TGTGCCAGCAGCCGGGGGGCATCATCCTATAATTCACCCCTCCACTTT. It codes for CASSRGASSYNSPLHF.

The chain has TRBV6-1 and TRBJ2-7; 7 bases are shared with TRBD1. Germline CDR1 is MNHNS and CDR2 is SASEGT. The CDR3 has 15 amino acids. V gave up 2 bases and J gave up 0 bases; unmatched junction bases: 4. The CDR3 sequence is CASSEWDRTSYEQYF. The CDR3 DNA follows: TGTGCCAGCAGTGAATGGGACAGAACCTCCTACGAGCAGTACTTC.

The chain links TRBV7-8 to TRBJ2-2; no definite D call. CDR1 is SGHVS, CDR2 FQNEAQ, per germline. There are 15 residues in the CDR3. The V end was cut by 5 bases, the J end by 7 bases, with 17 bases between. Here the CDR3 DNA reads TGTGCCAGCAGCACCGAGCCGGAGAAAGGCGGGGAGCTGTTTTTT. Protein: CASSTEPEKGGELFF.

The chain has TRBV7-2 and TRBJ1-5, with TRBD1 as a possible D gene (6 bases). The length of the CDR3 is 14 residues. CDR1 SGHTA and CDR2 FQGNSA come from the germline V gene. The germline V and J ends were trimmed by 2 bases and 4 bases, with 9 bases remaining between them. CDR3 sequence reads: CASSLTQGNQPQHF. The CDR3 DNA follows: TGTGCCAGCAGCTTAACTCAGGGGAATCAGCCCCAGCATTTT.

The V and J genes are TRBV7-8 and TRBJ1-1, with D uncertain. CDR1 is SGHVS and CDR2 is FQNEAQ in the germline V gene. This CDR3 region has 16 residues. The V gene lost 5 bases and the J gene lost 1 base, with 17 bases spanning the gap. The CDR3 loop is CASSRKVGSRNTEAFF. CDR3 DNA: TGTGCCAGCAGCCGAAAAGTCGGGTCAAGGAACACTGAAGCTTTCTTT.

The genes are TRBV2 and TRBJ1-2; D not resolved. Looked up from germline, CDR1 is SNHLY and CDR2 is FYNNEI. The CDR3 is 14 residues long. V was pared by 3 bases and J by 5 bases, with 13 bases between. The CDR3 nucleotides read TGTGCCAGCAGTGAGTTACCGGGTCGGTATGGCTACACCTTC. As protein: CASSELPGRYGYTF. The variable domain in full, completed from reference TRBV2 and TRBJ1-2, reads EPEVTQTPSHQVTQMGQEVILRCVPISNHLYFYWYRQILGQKVEFLVSFYNNEISEKSEIFDDQFSVERPDGSNFTLKIRSTKLEDSAMYFCASSELPGRYGYTFGSGTRLTVV.

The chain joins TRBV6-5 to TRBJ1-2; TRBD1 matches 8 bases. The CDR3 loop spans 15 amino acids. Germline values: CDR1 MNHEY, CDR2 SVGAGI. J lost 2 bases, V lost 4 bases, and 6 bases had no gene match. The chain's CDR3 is CASSFRQGANYGYTF. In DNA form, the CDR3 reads TGTGCCAGCAGTTTCCGCCAGGGGGCAAACTATGGCTACACCTTC.

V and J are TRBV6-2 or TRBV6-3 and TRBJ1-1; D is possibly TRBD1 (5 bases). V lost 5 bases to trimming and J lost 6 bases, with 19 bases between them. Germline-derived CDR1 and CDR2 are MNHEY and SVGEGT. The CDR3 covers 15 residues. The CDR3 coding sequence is TGTGCCAGCAGTCCCCCAAGGGAGGGGCTATCTGAAGCTTTCTTT. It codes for CASSPPREGLSEAFF.

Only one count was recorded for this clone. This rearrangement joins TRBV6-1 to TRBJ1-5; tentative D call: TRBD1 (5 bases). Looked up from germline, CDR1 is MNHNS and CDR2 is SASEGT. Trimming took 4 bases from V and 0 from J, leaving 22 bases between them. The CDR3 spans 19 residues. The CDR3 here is CASSALAGVSYYSNQPQHF. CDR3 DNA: TGTGCCAGCAGTGCCCTCGCGGGGGTGAGCTATTATAGCAATCAGCCCCAGCATTTT.

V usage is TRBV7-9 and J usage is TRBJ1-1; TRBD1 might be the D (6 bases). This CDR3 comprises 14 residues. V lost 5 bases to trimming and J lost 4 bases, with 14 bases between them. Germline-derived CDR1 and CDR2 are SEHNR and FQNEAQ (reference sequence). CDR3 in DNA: TGTGCCAGCAGCCGCCAGGGGATGGGCACTGAAGCTTTCTTT. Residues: CASSRQGMGTEAFF.